These 4 T cell receptor beta chains were sequenced from one sample in a study of blood T cell repertoires in COVID-19. Only in-frame clones appear in the TCRdb table, and some are missing; sequencing was by immunoSEQ multiplex PCR. This table has around 310,000 clones, 75% to 95% appearing once. The material sequenced was peripheral blood. These receptor sequences come from a woman in her twenties or thirties with COVID-19, enrolled during active disease.

The V gene is TRBV28, the J gene TRBJ2-3; 7 bases are a match to TRBD2. J was trimmed by 4 bases and V by 3 bases; bases with no gene match: 1. Germline CDR1 and CDR2: MDHEN and SYDVKM. The CDR3 is 13 residues long. CDR3 DNA: TGTGCCAGCAGTTTTGGGGGGGCAGATACGCAGTATTTT. Protein product: CASSFGGADTQYF.

The CDR3 here is CASSWTGVNQPQHF. CDR3 DNA sequence: TGTGCCAGTAGTTGGACAGGGGTCAATCAGCCCCAGCATTTT. This chain joins TRBV19 and TRBJ1-5, with 9 bases matching TRBD1. Trimming at V came to 5 bases and at J to 3 bases, leaving 2 bases not matched to a gene. Germline V gives CDR1 LNHDA, CDR2 SQIVND (reference sequence). The CDR3 covers 14 residues.

The rearrangement joins TRBV18 to TRBJ2-1; 10 bases are shared with TRBD2. V lost 4 bases, J lost 5 bases, and 5 bases stayed unmatched. Looked up from germline, CDR1 is KGHSH and CDR2 is LQKENI. The CDR3 sequence is 15 residues long. The CDR3 DNA follows: TGTGCCAGCTCACGCGGACTAGCGGCAGACAATGAGCAGTTCTTC. This gives the protein CASSRGLAADNEQFF.

CDR3 sequence reads: CASSQRDTDEKLFF. In DNA form, the CDR3 reads TGTGCCAGCAGTCAAAGGGACACGGATGAAAAACTGTTTTTT. The chain employs TRBV25-1 and TRBJ1-4, with D perhaps matching TRBD1 (6 bases). Germline V gene lookup returns CDR1 MGHDK and CDR2 SYGVNS. The CDR3 is made up of 14 amino acids. Trimming took off 5 bases at V and 6 bases at J, with 13 bases between the two ends. Using reference TRBV25-1 and TRBJ1-4 for the parts outside the CDR3, the full variable domain is EADIYQTPRYLVIGTGKKITLECSQTMGHDKMYWYQQDPGMELHLIHYSYGVNSTEKGDLSSESTVSRIRTEHFPLTLESARPSHTSQYLCASSQRDTDEKLFFGSGTQLSVL.